Sequencing of this TCR beta chain was carried out in a study of cytomegalovirus exposure and HLA in healthy donors. Study-level background: A subsequent analysis stated that the roughly 130 validation repertoires were run on the same platform as the approximately 610 first-cohort repertoires.

Only in-frame clones appear in the TCRdb table, and some are missing; sequencing was by immunoSEQ multiplex PCR. This sample has tens of thousands of clones, with approximately 97% found just once. CDR1 and CDR2 from the germline V gene are SQVTM and ANQGSEA. This CDR3 has 13 residues. Trimming stripped 1 base from V and 8 bases from J, with 14 bases between. The genes are TRBV29-1 and TRBJ1-2, with D possibly being TRBD1 (5 bases). The TCR originated in a woman aged 18-29 years in good health and CMV-seropositive. Sequenced sample: PBMCs. Here the CDR3 reads CSVEVQGWKGYTF. CDR3 bases: TGCAGCGTTGAAGTGCAGGGTTGGAAGGGCTACACCTTC.